This TCR beta chain was recorded in a study of human T cells and chemical hapten exposure. Background on the study: Patients were mainly female, each with alopecia areata, totalis or universalis. Slight volume differences across pooled libraries mainly accounted for varying per-sample TCR yields.

Overall study results and limits: TCRs above 1 in 1000 frequency stayed constant with DPC sensitization.

The time point denotes: pre-sensitization, week 0. Treatment of the sample: therapeutic diphenylcyclopropenone sensitization with weekly scalp DPC. This clonotype was seen only a few times. Its target is not known. As originally analysed: Sampled TCR counts reached a median of roughly 100,000 per sample, with values ranging from roughly 20,000 to 700,000. TCRdb analysed the RACE reads with MiXCR anew, one entry per CDR3 protein. The V and J calls come from TCRdb's annotation, not from the publication. The data contain more than 250,000 distinct CDR3 sequences, around 7.3% of them singletons. The sequences come from whole blood, collected in connection with sensitization to the hapten diphenylcyclopropenone (DPC). The sequence was collected from a young man with alopecia areata. Some clones in this sample may be carry-over from other donors' samples.

Here the CDR3 reads CASSVTGNYGYTF. The CDR3 DNA reads TGTGCCAGCAGCGTGACTGGAAACTATGGCTACACCTTC. The chain is built from TRBV13 and TRBJ1-2, with D hard to call. V was trimmed by 5 bases and J by 2 bases, leaving 9 bases between them. The CDR3 totals 13 residues. Germline CDR1 PRHDT, CDR2 FYEKMQ (reference sequence). Filled out from reference TRBV13 and TRBJ1-2, the complete variable domain reads AAGVIQSPRHLIKEKRETATLKCYPIPRHDTVYWYQQGPGQDPQFLISFYEKMQSDKGSIPDRFSAQQFSDYHSELNMSSLELGDSALYFCASSVTGNYGYTFGSGTRLTVV.